This T cell receptor beta chain was captured in a study of Graves' ophthalmopathy and Graves' hyperthyroidism. Germline CDR1 reads DFQATT; CDR2 reads SNEGSKA (reference sequence). Trimming removed 4 bases from V and 8 bases from J, with 15 bases in between. The CDR3 is 13 amino acids. This clonotype has only a few counts. RNA transcripts were the template, and TCR beta CDR3 regions were amplified from them. Investigators did first-round RT-PCR with HTBI primers, then second-round multiplex PCR. TCRdb processed the multiplex PCR reads anew with MiXCR; each CDR3 protein has one entry. The sample carries a few hundred thousand distinct CDR3 sequences, about 35% recorded once.

The clonotype was recovered from an adult man with Graves' hyperthyroidism. The chain is built from TRBV20-1 and TRBJ2-1; D may be TRBD2 (6 bases). The sequenced sample was peripheral blood or thyroid tissue (not recorded which). Written as DNA, the CDR3 is TGCAGTGCTACAACTCCTAGCGTCGATGAGCAGTTCTTC. Translation: CSATTPSVDEQFF.